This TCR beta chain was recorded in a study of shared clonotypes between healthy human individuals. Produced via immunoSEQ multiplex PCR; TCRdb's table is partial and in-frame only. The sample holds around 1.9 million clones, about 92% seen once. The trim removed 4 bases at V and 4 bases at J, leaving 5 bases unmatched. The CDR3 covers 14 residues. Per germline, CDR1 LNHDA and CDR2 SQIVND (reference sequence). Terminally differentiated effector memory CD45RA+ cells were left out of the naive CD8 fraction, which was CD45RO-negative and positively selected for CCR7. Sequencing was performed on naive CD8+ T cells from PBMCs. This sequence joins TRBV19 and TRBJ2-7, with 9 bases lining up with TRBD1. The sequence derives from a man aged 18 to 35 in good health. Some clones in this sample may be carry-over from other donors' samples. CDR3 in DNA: TGTGCCAGTAGTAAGGGTGGACAGGGGTACGAGCAGTACTTC. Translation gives CASSKGGQGYEQYF.